The 12 T cell receptor beta chains below were found in one sample sequenced in a study of T cell changes during pregnancy in multiple sclerosis. Profiling relied on immunoSEQ multiplex PCR, and the TCRdb table lists in-frame clones only, not all of them. The repertoire includes approximately 49,000 clones, roughly 92% of them detected once, and around 0.9% sits in the top ten. The source material was CD4+ T cells from peripheral blood mononuclear cells, sampled in the second trimester of pregnancy. Receptor source: a female donor in good health, enrolled as a control in a pregnancy study.

The rearrangement joins TRBV28 to TRBJ2-7; no reliable D call. The V gene's germline CDR1 is MDHEN and CDR2 SYDVKM. The CDR3 sequence is 13 residues long. Trimming cost V 7 bases and J 5 bases, with 15 bases left between them. The CDR3 DNA reads as TGTGCCAGCAAGCACCCTAGTACCCACGAGCAGTACTTC. Residues: CASKHPSTHEQYF.

The chain joins TRBV7-8 to TRBJ2-7, with 10 positions matching TRBD2. Germline assignment: CDR1 SGHVS and CDR2 FQNEAQ. The CDR3 sequence is 12 residues long. J was trimmed by 6 bases and V by 5 bases; bases with no gene match: 1. CDR3 DNA: TGTGCCAGCAGCGCTAGCGGGAGCGAGCAGTACTTC. Translating gives CASSASGSEQYF.

The chain recombines TRBV28 with TRBJ1-2, with 8 bases matching TRBD1. V was clipped by 10 bases and J by 0 bases; unmatched bases: 4. The V gene's germline CDR1 is MDHEN and CDR2 SYDVKM. The CDR3 sequence is 13 residues long. CDR3 coding DNA: TGTGCCATCGGACAGGGAGCTAACTATGGCTACACCTTC. As protein: CAIGQGANYGYTF.

The gene calls are TRBV7-2 and TRBJ2-5; 8 bases agree with TRBD2. In germline, CDR1 is SGHTA, CDR2 FQGNSA. CDR3 size: 14 residues. Losses at the gene ends were 2 bases for V and 7 bases for J; bases not matched to a gene: 6. CDR3 DNA sequence: TGTGCCAGCAGCTTACGGGAGGGGGTTGTGACCCAGTACTTC. As protein: CASSLREGVVTQYF.

The chain couples TRBV7-9 to TRBJ2-1, with 7 positions matching TRBD2. CDR3 length: 13 amino acids. V trimming: 5 bases; J trimming: 8 bases; junction bases outside the gene matches: 6. Germline assignment: CDR1 SEHNR and CDR2 FQNEAQ (reference sequence). The CDR3 loop reads CASSPRGLDEQFF. The DNA of the CDR3 is TGTGCCAGCAGCCCCCGCGGACTAGATGAGCAGTTCTTC. Looking up the rest from reference TRBV7-9 and TRBJ2-1 gives the full variable domain: DTGVSQNPRHKITKRGQNVTFRCDPISEHNRLYWYRQTLGQGPEFLTYFQNEAQLEKSRLLSDRFSAERPKGSFSTLEIQRTEQGDSAMYLCASSPRGLDEQFFGPGTRLTVL.

J is TRBJ2-1 and V is TRBV18; D uncertain. Deletions cut 6 bases from V and 10 bases from J, with 13 bases between. This CDR3 region has 12 residues. Germline V gene sequence: CDR1 KGHSH, CDR2 LQKENI. In nucleotides, the CDR3 is TGTGCCAGCTCTCCGAGCACCAGGGAGCAGTTCTTC. It codes for CASSPSTREQFF. Looking up the rest from reference TRBV18 and TRBJ2-1 gives the full variable domain: NAGVMQNPRHLVRRRGQEARLRCSPMKGHSHVYWYRQLPEEGLKFMVYLQKENIIDESGMPKERFSAEFPKEGPSILRIQQVVRGDSAAYFCASSPSTREQFFGPGTRLTVL.

The V and J genes are TRBV6-1 and TRBJ1-3, with D maybe TRBD1 (6 bases). Trimming took off 3 bases at V and 4 bases at J, with 10 bases between the two ends. Per germline, CDR1 MNHNS and CDR2 SASEGT. There are 14 residues in the CDR3. This CDR3 reads CASSDRGKGNTIYF. DNA of the CDR3: TGTGCCAGCAGTGATAGGGGGAAAGGAAACACCATATATTTT.

This clone was recorded once. The CDR3 sequence is CASSQDRLYSYEQYF. CDR3 DNA sequence: TGTGCCAGCAGCCAAGACAGGCTTTACTCCTACGAGCAGTACTTC. The chain carries TRBV7-9 and TRBJ2-7; D is perhaps TRBD1 (6 bases). The V gene's germline CDR1 is SEHNR and CDR2 FQNEAQ (reference sequence). The CDR3 loop spans 15 amino acids. V lost 5 bases and J lost 0, with 14 bases in between. Full variable domain (remainder filled in from reference TRBV7-9 and TRBJ2-7): DTGVSQNPRHKITKRGQNVTFRCDPISEHNRLYWYRQTLGQGPEFLTYFQNEAQLEKSRLLSDRFSAERPKGSFSTLEIQRTEQGDSAMYLCASSQDRLYSYEQYFGPGTRLTVT.

The chain recombines TRBV5-1 with TRBJ2-1, with 8 bases identical to TRBD1. Germline V gives CDR1 SGHRS, CDR2 YFSETQ. The CDR3 sequence is 15 residues long. Trimming took 6 bases from V and 3 from J; bases not matched to a gene: 8. The CDR3 DNA reads TGCGCCAGCACGGCGACAGGGGTAAGCTACAATGAGCAGTTCTTC. Translation gives CASTATGVSYNEQFF.

The rearrangement joins TRBV6-1 to TRBJ2-7; 7 nucleotides agree with TRBD2. With V trimmed by 5 bases and J by 1 base, 8 bases remained unmatched. Per germline, CDR1 MNHNS and CDR2 SASEGT. The CDR3 covers 15 residues. The CDR3 protein is CASSRASGQSYEQYF. For the CDR3, the DNA is TGTGCCAGCAGTCGTGCTAGCGGACAATCCTACGAGCAGTACTTC.

This clone was counted a single time. J is TRBJ2-4 and V is TRBV9; possibly TRBD2 for D (6 bases). CDR1 and CDR2 (germline): SGDLS, YYNGEE. Trimming shortened V by 6 bases and J by 1 base, and 17 bases separated the two germline ends. CDR3 size: 16 residues. CDR3 coding DNA: TGTGCCAGCACCCCATTGGGGGGAACGGCCAAAAACATTCAGTACTTC. Translating gives CASTPLGGTAKNIQYF.

This chain links TRBV5-6 with TRBJ2-5; 8 bases map to TRBD1. V gave up 3 bases and J gave up 5 bases; unmatched junction bases: 3. The germline gives CDR1 SGHDT, CDR2 YYEEEE. CDR3 size: 13 residues. CDR3 amino acids: CASSSGGAETQYF. Here the CDR3 DNA reads TGTGCCAGCAGCTCAGGGGGCGCGGAGACCCAGTACTTC.